This T cell receptor (beta chain) was sequenced for a study of T cell responses to AZD1222 COVID-19 vaccine. Notes on the study in general: It should be noted that donors were predominantly white British and more often female, and clonal diversity was possibly underestimated. Breadth and depth of Spike-specific TCRs rose after two AZD1222 doses.

The method was immunoSEQ multiplex PCR; TCRdb's version includes in-frame clones alone and lacks a portion of them. The table lists approximately 200,000 clones, 90% to 95% of them singletons, with 9.2% in the top ten. With respect to this clone: The antigen is undetermined.

CDR3 length equals 18 residues. Here the sequenced sample was peripheral blood, taken on day 0 of AZD1222 vaccination. This chain links TRBV21-1 with TRBJ2-3; the table's D call, TRBD2, was not checked against the DNA. TRBV21-1 is a documented pseudogene. This clonotype was obtained from an adult in good health. CDR3 sequence: CASSKAGSLALSTDTQYF. The DNA of the CDR3 is TGTGCCAGCAGCAAAGCCGGCTCCTTAGCGCTTAGCACAGATACGCAGTATTTT.